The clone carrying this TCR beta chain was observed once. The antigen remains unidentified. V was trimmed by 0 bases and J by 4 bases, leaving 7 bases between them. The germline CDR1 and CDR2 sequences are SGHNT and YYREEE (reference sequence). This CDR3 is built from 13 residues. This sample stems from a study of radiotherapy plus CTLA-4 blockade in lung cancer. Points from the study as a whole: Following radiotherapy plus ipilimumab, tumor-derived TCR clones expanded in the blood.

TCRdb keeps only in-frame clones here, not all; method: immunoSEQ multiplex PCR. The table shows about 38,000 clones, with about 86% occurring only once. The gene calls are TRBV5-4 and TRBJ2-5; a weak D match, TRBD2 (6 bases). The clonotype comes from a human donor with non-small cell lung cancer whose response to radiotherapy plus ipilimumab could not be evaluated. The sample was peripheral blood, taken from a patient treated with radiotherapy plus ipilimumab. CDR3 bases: TGTGCCAGCAGCTTGGCCGGGGGAGAGACCCAGTACTTC. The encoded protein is CASSLAGGETQYF.